These 4 T cell receptor beta chains came from one sample sequenced in a study of PD-L1 blockade in urothelial cancer. This table comes from immunoSEQ multiplex PCR, and its TCRdb copy is limited to in-frame clones, with some not included. Of 60,000 or so clones in the sample, about 76% were seen once. Time point of the sample: pretreatment peripheral blood. The starting material was PBMCs, obtained around atezolizumab (anti-PD-L1) treatment. These receptors were taken from a man between 65 and 80 years old with urothelial cancer.

The chain joins TRBV2 to TRBJ2-1, with 12 bases matching TRBD2. Germline loops: CDR1 SNHLY, CDR2 FYNNEI. Unmatched junction bases numbered 4, after V lost 1 base and J lost 6 bases. The CDR3 sequence is 16 residues long. CDR3 region: CASSEEGLAGTNEQFF. CDR3 in DNA: TGTGCCAGCAGTGAAGAAGGACTAGCGGGAACCAATGAGCAGTTCTTC.

The chain couples TRBV7-2 to TRBJ2-3, with 11 bases aligning to TRBD2. V lost 4 bases, J lost 3 bases, and 15 bases stayed unmatched. Germline-derived CDR1 and CDR2 are SGHTA and FQGNSA. CDR3 length: 19 residues. The chain's CDR3 is CASSSRAGRASGRTDTQYF. CDR3 nucleotide sequence: TGTGCCAGCAGCTCAAGGGCGGGGAGGGCTAGCGGGAGGACAGATACGCAGTATTTT.

The chain is built from TRBV5-5 and TRBJ1-2; 9 nucleotides line up with TRBD1. This CDR3 is built from 15 residues. Per the germline V gene, CDR1 is SGHKS and CDR2 is YYEKEE (reference sequence). The V and J ends lost 0 bases and 6 bases, in that order; junction bases with no gene match: 6. CDR3 nucleotide sequence: TGTGCCAGCAGCTTGGATTGGACAGGGGTGGATGGCTACACCTTC. Its translation: CASSLDWTGVDGYTF.

The V call is TRBV27, the J call TRBJ1-1, with D possibly being TRBD1 (5 bases). Trimming took off 3 bases at V and 1 base at J, with 12 bases between the two ends. In germline, CDR1 is MNHEY, CDR2 SMNVEV (reference sequence). This CDR3 has 15 amino acids. The CDR3 reads CASSFDGGENTEAFF. Written as DNA, the CDR3 is TGTGCCAGCAGTTTTGATGGGGGGGAGAACACTGAAGCTTTCTTT.